This is a list of T cell receptor beta chains from one sample in a study of T cells after yellow fever vaccination. TCRdb reanalysed the 5' RACE reads using MiXCR and keeps one entry per CDR3 protein. Of about 170,000 distinct CDR3 sequences in the sample, roughly 11% were seen once. The sample consisted of CD8+ T cells sorted from PBMCs, taken 15 days after the yellow fever booster vaccination. These receptors were obtained from a man aged 18 to 30 who received the YFV17D yellow fever vaccine. CDR3s leave out the opening cysteine and the closing phenylalanine or tryptophan. Some rows mark clone size as missing; the rest say once, few, many or name a class of expanded clone.

few	TRBJ2-5	TRBV5-1	ASSFYGGQETQY
.	TRBJ2-7	TRBV6-1	ATTRGGDAYEQY
few	TRBJ2-1	TRBV19	ASSIVAGGVNEQF
few	TRBJ2-1	TRBV7-9	ASSYGPNEQF
.	TRBJ2-7	TRBV4-1	ASRLSEVISYEQY
few	TRBJ1-6	TRBV5-4	ASSLLGENNSPLH
.	TRBJ2-7	TRBV12-5	ASGLGLAIYEQY
.	TRBJ2-2	TRBV6-5	ASSETDTNTGELF
many	TRBJ1-6	TRBV19	ASSLTENSPLH
.	TRBJ2-2	TRBV6-5	ASSFQGQGGYTGELF
few	TRBJ1-1	TRBV11-2	ASSFRFLQGAAF
few	TRBJ2-3	TRBV27	ASSLRGSDTQY
few	TRBJ1-4	TRBV4-1	ASSRGWGALNEKLF
few	TRBJ2-1	TRBV2	ASSEFRGDEQF
once	TRBJ2-5	TRBV6-2/TRBV6-3	ASSNRLAGAQETQY
.	TRBJ2-5	TRBV11-2	ASSTRAQETQY
.	TRBJ2-7	TRBV6-2/TRBV6-3	ASSYYGGYEQY
.	TRBJ2-2	TRBV14	ASSQEETGYTGELF
many	TRBJ2-2	TRBV5-1	ASSLSVGGELF
many	TRBJ2-5	TRBV12-3/TRBV12-4	ASSRQETQY
few	TRBJ2-1	TRBV12-3/TRBV12-4	ASSLSGGIYNEQF
few	TRBJ2-7	TRBV7-9	ASSPRDKYEQY
.	TRBJ1-1	TRBV7-6	ASSWTGGGTEAF
.	TRBJ2-2	TRBV15	ATSRGWGEDGELF
few	TRBJ2-3	TRBV27	ASSLTGRASTDTQY
few	TRBJ2-7	TRBV4-1	ASSQEPGLAGLEQY
few	TRBJ2-1	TRBV27	ASSSDASHEQF
few	TRBJ2-2	TRBV14	ASSPRRAGELF
.	TRBJ1-6	TRBV4-1	ASSPTPGTGGSPLH
few	TRBJ2-1	TRBV4-3	ASSQGRWGGNNEQF
.	TRBJ1-6	TRBV20-1	SALSLSSYNSPLH
many	TRBJ2-2	TRBV4-2	ASSTLSGELF
.	TRBJ1-1	TRBV11-2	ASSLTRDEAF
.	TRBJ2-2	TRBV9	ASSVVETGELF
.	TRBJ1-1	TRBV12-3/TRBV12-4	DSSYRLSDTEAF
.	TRBJ1-1	TRBV7-9	ASSLNSGEHTEVF
.	TRBJ2-7	TRBV6-2/TRBV6-3	ASSLDGDYEQY
many	TRBJ2-4	TRBV5-4	ASSFGPGKNIQY